This T cell receptor (beta chain) was captured by sequencing in a study of shared clonotypes between healthy human individuals. Study-wide results and caveats: It was the few donors that limited the genetic and exposure-history diversity represented.

This clone was detected a few times. The antigen remains undetermined. The repertoire was sequenced with immunoSEQ multiplex PCR; TCRdb's copy has only in-frame clones and lacks some. The table shows 1 million to 1.2 million clones, with 60% to 85% occurring only once. A CD45RA+ naive subset and a CD45RA-negative memory subset were split from CD4+ cells. This CDR3 region has 11 residues. Between the trimmed V and J ends, which lost 5 bases and 8 bases, there was a span of 12 bases. Germline V CDR1 and CDR2: DFQATT, SNEGSKA (reference sequence). J is TRBJ1-2 and V is TRBV20-1; no definite D call. This TCR derives from a man between 18 and 29 years old in good health. Some clones in this sample may be carry-over from other donors' samples. Source material: memory CD4+ T cells from PBMCs. Subset noted: CD45RA-negative fraction. The CDR3 protein is CSALEVEGYTF. The CDR3 DNA reads as TGCAGTGCTTTGGAGGTTGAAGGCTACACCTTC.